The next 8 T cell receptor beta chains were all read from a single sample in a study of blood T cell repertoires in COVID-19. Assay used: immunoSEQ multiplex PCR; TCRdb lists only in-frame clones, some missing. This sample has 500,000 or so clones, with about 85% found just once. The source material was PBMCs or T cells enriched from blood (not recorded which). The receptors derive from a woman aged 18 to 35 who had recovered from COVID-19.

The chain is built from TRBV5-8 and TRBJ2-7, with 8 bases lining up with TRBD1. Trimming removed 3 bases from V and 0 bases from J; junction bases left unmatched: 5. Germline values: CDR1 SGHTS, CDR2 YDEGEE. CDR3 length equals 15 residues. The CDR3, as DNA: TGTGCCAGCAGCTCGGGACAGGCATTCTCCTACGAGCAGTACTTC. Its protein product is CASSSGQAFSYEQYF.

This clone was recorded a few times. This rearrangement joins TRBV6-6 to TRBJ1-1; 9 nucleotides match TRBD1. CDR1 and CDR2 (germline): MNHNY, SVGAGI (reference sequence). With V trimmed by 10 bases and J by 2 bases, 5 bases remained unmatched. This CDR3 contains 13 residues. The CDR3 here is CATEGQGNTEAFF. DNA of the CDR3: TGTGCCACCGAGGGACAGGGAAACACTGAAGCTTTCTTT.

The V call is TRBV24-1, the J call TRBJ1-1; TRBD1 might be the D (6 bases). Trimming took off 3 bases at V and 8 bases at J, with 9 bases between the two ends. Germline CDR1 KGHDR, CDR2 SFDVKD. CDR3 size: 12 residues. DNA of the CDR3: TGTGCCACCAGTGATCCTGGACAGGAAGCTTTCTTT. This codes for CATSDPGQEAFF.

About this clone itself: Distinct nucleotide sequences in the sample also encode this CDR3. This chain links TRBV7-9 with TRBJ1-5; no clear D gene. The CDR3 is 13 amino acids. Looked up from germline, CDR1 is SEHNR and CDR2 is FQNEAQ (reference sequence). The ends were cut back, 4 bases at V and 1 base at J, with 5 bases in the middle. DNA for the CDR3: TGTGCCAGCAGCTCGTCCAGCAATCAGCCCCAGCATTTT. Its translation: CASSSSSNQPQHF.

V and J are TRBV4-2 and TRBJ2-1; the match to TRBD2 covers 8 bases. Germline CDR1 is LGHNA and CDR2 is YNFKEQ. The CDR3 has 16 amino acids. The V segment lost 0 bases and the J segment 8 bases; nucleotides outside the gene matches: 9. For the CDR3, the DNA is TGTGCCAGCAGCCAAGATCTAACGGGGGGGTCCTATGAGCAGTTCTTC. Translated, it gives CASSQDLTGGSYEQFF.

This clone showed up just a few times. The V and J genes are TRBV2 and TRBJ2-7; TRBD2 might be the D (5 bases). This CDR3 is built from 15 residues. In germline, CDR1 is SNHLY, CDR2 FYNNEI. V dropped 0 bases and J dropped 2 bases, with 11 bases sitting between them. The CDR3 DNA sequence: TGTGCCAGCAGTGAAGCCGAGGAGGAGACCTACGAGCAGTACTTC. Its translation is CASSEAEEETYEQYF.

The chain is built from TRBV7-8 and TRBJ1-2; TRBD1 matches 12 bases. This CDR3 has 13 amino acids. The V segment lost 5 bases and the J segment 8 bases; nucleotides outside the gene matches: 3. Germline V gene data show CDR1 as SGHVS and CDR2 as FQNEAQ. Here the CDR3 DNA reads TGTGCCAGCAGCACCGGGACAGGGGGCGGCTACACCTTC. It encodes CASSTGTGGGYTF.

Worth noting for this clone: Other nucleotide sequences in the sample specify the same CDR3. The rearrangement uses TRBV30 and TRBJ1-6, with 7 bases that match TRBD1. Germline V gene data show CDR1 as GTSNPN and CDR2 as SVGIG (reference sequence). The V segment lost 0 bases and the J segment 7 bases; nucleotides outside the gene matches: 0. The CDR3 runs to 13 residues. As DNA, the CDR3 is TGTGCCTGGAGTGTACAGGGGAATTCACCCCTCCACTTT. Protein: CAWSVQGNSPLHF.